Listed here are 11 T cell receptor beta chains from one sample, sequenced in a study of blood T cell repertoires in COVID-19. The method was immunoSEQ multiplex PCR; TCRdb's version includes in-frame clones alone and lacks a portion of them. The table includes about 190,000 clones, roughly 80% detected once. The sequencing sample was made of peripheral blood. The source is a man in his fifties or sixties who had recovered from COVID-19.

The CDR3 here is CASSAPVGSSSWSKNIQYF. CDR3 nucleotide sequence: TGTGCCAGCAGTGCCCCGGTGGGGAGTAGTTCTTGGTCCAAAAACATTCAGTACTTC. This chain connects TRBV6-1 to TRBJ2-4, with D possibly matching TRBD2 (5 bases). This CDR3 has 19 residues. The V and J ends lost 4 bases and 2 bases respectively, with 24 bases between them. The V gene's germline CDR1 is MNHNS and CDR2 SASEGT.

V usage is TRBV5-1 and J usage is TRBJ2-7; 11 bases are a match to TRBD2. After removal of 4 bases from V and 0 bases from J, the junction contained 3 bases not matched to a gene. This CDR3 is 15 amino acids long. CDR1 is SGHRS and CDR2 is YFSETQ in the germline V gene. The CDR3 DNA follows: TGCGCCAGCAGCATGGGACTAGCGGACTCCTACGAGCAGTACTTC. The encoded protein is CASSMGLADSYEQYF.

CDR3 amino acids: CAWSRSGRAASYEQYF. CDR3 nucleotides: TGTGCCTGGAGTCGTAGCGGGAGGGCCGCGTCCTACGAGCAGTACTTC. The gene calls are TRBV30 and TRBJ2-7, with 11 bases fitting TRBD2. CDR3 length: 16 amino acids. The J segment lost 1 base and the V segment lost 2 bases, leaving 7 bases of the junction unmatched. From germline, CDR1 is GTSNPN and CDR2 SVGIG (reference sequence).

The CDR3 DNA follows: TGCAGCGTCATAAAGGCCCGACAGGGGGTAGGACTTGGGAACACTGAAGCTTTCTTT. Amino acid sequence: CSVIKARQGVGLGNTEAFF. This chain joins TRBV29-1 and TRBJ1-1, with 9 bases matching TRBD1. Trimming at V came to 6 bases and at J to 1 base, leaving 21 bases not matched to a gene. The CDR3 covers 19 residues. Looked up from germline, CDR1 is SQVTM and CDR2 is ANQGSEA. Combining the CDR3 with reference TRBV29-1 and TRBJ1-1 gives the whole variable domain SAVISQKPSRDICQRGTSLTIQCQVDSQVTMMFWYRQQPGQSLTLIATANQGSEATYESGFVIDKFPISRPNLTFSTLTVSNMSPEDSSIYLCSVIKARQGVGLGNTEAFFGQGTRLTVV.

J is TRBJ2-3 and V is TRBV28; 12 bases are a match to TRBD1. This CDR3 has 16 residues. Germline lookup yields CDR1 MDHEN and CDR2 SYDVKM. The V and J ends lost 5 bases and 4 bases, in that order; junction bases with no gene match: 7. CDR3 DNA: TGTGCCAGCAGTCCCGGGACAGGGGGCAGTCCAGATACGCAGTATTTT. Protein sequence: CASSPGTGGSPDTQYF.

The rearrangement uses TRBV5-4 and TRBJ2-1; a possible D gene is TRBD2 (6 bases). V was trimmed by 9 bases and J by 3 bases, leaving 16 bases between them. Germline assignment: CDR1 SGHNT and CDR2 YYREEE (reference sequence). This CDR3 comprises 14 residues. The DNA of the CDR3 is TGTGCCATCCGGAGCGGGTTTAACTACAATGAGCAGTTCTTC. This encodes CAIRSGFNYNEQFF.

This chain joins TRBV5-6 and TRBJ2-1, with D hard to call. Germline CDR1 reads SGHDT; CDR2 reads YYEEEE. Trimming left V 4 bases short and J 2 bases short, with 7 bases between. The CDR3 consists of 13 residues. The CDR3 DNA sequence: TGTGCCAGCAGCGTTTCTACCTACAATGAGCAGTTCTTC. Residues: CASSVSTYNEQFF.

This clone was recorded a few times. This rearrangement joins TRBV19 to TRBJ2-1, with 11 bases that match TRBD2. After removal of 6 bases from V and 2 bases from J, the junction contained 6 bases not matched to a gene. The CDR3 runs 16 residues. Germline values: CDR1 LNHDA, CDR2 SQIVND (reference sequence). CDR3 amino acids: CASRDSSGGTYNEQFF. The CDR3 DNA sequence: TGTGCCAGTAGGGACTCTAGCGGGGGGACCTACAATGAGCAGTTCTTC. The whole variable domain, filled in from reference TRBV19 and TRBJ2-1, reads DGGITQSPKYLFRKEGQNVTLSCEQNLNHDAMYWYRQDPGQGLRLIYYSQIVNDFQKGDIAEGYSVSREKKESFPLTVTSAQKNPTAFYLCASRDSSGGTYNEQFFGPGTRLTVL.

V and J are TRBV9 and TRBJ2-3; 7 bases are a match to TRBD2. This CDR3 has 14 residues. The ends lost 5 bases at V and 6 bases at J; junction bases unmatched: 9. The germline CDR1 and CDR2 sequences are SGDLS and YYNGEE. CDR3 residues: CASRGGLGSDTQYF. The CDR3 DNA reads TGTGCCAGCAGGGGAGGACTAGGGTCCGATACGCAGTATTTT.

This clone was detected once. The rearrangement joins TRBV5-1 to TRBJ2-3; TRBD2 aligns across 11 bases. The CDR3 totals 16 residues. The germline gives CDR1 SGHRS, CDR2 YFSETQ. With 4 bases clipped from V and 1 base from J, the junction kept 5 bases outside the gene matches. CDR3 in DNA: TGCGCCAGCAGCGAGATACTAGCGGGAGGCACAGATACGCAGTATTTT. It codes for CASSEILAGGTDTQYF.

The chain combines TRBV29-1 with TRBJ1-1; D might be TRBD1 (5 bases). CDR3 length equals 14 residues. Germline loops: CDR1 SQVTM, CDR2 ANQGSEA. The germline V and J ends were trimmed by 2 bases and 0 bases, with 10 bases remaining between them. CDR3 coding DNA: TGCAGCGTTGAACGCGGGGGAGTGAACACTGAAGCTTTCTTT. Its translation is CSVERGGVNTEAFF.